What follows describes a single TCR beta chain. The antigen remains undetermined. The entry originates in a study of cytomegalovirus exposure and HLA in healthy donors. Regarding the study as a whole: Further analysis, carried out later, found HLA-associated TCR beta chains more clonally expanded than equally common other chains.

V was trimmed by 0 bases and J by 0 bases, leaving 11 bases between them. The length of the CDR3 is 16 residues. Germline assignment: CDR1 SGDLS and CDR2 YYNGEE. Primers included in the PCR were 60 Vbeta and 13 Jbeta primers. Generated by immunoSEQ multiplex PCR, the TCRdb table keeps only in-frame clones and is missing some. The sample includes around 140,000 clones, approximately 8.9% of them seen just once. This TCR derives from a woman in her 40s in good health and CMV-seropositive. The chain combines TRBV9 with TRBJ2-3, with TRBD1 as a possible D gene (5 bases). The sample taken for sequencing was PBMCs. The CDR3 sequence: CASSVAGLHSTDTQYF. CDR3 bases: TGTGCCAGCAGCGTAGCAGGGTTGCATAGCACAGATACGCAGTATTTT.